This note documents a single TCR beta chain sequence. Its antigen is as yet unknown. This specimen comes from a study of vaccination and CD4 T cells after COVID-19. V lost 0 bases and J 5 bases, leaving 10 bases between the germline ends. Germline CDR1 and CDR2: ENHRY and SYGVKD. The CDR3 has 14 amino acids. The Oncomine TCR Beta short-read assay generated sequence data from the DNA of cultured CD4+ T cells. A single record per CDR3 protein comes from TCRdb applying MiXCR to the PCR reads. The table lists a few thousand distinct CDR3 sequences, roughly 42% of them singletons, with roughly 44% in the top ten. Treatment in this sample: approximately 9-day PBMC culture with coronavirus spike peptide pools or control peptides (ViraFEST assay).

The sequence was obtained from a human donor who had recovered from COVID-19. Sequenced input: CD4+ T cells from blood, cultured in vitro. The chain joins TRBV10-3 to TRBJ1-1; D remains ambiguous. CDR3 in DNA: TGTGCCATCAGTGAGTCTTTTGGATATACTGAAGCTTTCTTT. Amino acid sequence: CAISESFGYTEAFF.